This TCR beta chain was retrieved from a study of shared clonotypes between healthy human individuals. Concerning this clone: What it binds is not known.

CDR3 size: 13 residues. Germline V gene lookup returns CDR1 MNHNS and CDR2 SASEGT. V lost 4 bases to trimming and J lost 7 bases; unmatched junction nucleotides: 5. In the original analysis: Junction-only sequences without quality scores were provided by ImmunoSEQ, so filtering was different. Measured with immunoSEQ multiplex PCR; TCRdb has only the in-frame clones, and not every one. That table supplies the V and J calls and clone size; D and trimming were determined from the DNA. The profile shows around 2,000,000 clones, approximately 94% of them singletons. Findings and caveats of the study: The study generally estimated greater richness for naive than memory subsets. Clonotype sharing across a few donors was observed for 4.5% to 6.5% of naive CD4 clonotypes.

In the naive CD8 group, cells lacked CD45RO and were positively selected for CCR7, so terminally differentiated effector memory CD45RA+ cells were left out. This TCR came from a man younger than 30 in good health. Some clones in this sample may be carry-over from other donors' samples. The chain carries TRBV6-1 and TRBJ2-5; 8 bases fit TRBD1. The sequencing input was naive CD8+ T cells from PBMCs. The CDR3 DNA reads TGTGCCAGCAGTGGCGACAGGGGCGCGACCCAGTACTTC. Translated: CASSGDRGATQYF.